Below are 30 T cell receptor beta chains sequenced from a single sample in a study of T cell repertoires in cytomegalovirus infection. TCRdb redid the calling of the reads with MiXCR, one entry per CDR3 protein. The table records under 300,000 distinct CDR3 sequences, over 15% of them present only once. Sequencing used CD8+ T cells from PBMCs. All receptors derive from a human donor in good health (CMV status not recorded). Some clones in this sample may be carry-over from other donors' samples.

This clonotype was observed many times. The chain couples TRBV7-9 to TRBJ1-5; TRBD1 aligns across 10 bases. V dropped 4 bases and J dropped 5; count of bases not matched to a gene: 5. The V gene's germline CDR1 is SEHNR and CDR2 FQNEAQ (reference sequence). The CDR3 has 15 amino acids. The CDR3 region has the DNA TGTGCCAGCAGCTCGGGACAGGGGTGGGATCAGCCCCAGCATTTT. This sequence encodes CASSSGQGWDQPQHF. Using reference TRBV7-9 and TRBJ1-5 for the parts outside the CDR3, the full variable domain is DTGVSQNPRHKITKRGQNVTFRCDPISEHNRLYWYRQTLGQGPEFLTYFQNEAQLEKSRLLSDRFSAERPKGSFSTLEIQRTEQGDSAMYLCASSSGQGWDQPQHFGDGTRLSIL.

This clonotype was found many times. The rearrangement joins TRBV7-8 to TRBJ1-5; tentative D call: TRBD1 (5 bases). This CDR3 is built from 15 residues. Germline V CDR1 and CDR2: SGHVS, FQNEAQ. V lost 4 bases and J 5 bases, leaving 15 bases between the germline ends. This CDR3 is CASSWGSGDYQPQHF. In DNA, the CDR3 is TGTGCCAGCAGCTGGGGCTCGGGCGATTATCAGCCCCAGCATTTT.

V is TRBV5-1 and J is TRBJ2-1; perhaps TRBD2 as D (6 bases). This CDR3 has 15 residues. Germline V lookup: CDR1 SGHRS, CDR2 YFSETQ. V was cut by 0 bases and J by 6 bases, with 13 bases left in between. The CDR3 spells CASSLGALGGNEQFF. The CDR3 nucleotides are TGCGCCAGCAGCTTGGGCGCGTTGGGAGGCAATGAGCAGTTCTTC.

This clonotype has ten or more counts. V usage is TRBV4-3 and J usage is TRBJ2-1, with D perhaps TRBD1 or TRBD2 (5 bases each). Trimming stripped 0 bases from V and 0 bases from J, with 12 bases between. Per germline, CDR1 LGHNA and CDR2 YSLEER. The CDR3 runs to 17 residues. The CDR3 bases are TGCGCCAGCAGCCAAGAAAGGGACGGCAGCTCCTACAATGAGCAGTTCTTC. Encoded protein: CASSQERDGSSYNEQFF.

The rearrangement uses TRBV19 and TRBJ2-7; D is unclear. V was cut by 9 bases and J by 1 base, with 10 bases left in between. This CDR3 contains 12 residues. CDR1 is LNHDA and CDR2 is SQIVND in the germline V gene (reference sequence). CDR3 residues: CASEDGSYEQYF. The CDR3 nucleotides read TGTGCCAGCGAGGACGGATCCTACGAGCAGTACTTC.

This chain joins TRBV5-6 and TRBJ2-1, with D possibly TRBD2 on 7 matching bases. CDR1 SGHDT and CDR2 YYEEEE come from the germline V gene. The CDR3 length is 17 residues. V was cut by 0 bases and J by 0 bases, with 13 bases left in between. The CDR3 region is CASSLEGGESSYNEQFF. The DNA of the CDR3 is TGTGCCAGCAGCTTGGAGGGGGGGGAGAGCTCCTACAATGAGCAGTTCTTC.

In this sample, this clonotype turned up many times. CDR3 amino acids: CASSLGGGGEEAFF. In nucleotides, the CDR3 is TGTGCCAGCAGCTTAGGGGGGGGTGGAGAAGAGGCTTTCTTT. The chain joins TRBV7-2 to TRBJ1-1; perhaps TRBD1 as D (5 bases). Germline CDR1 SGHTA, CDR2 FQGNSA. This CDR3 comprises 14 residues. V lost 1 base and J lost 11, with 17 bases in between.

Only a few counts were recorded for this clonotype. The chain combines TRBV6-5 with TRBJ2-3; 7 bases line up with TRBD1. V was pared by 0 bases and J by 0 bases, with 3 bases of the junction left unmatched. Germline lookup yields CDR1 MNHEY and CDR2 SVGAGI. The length of the CDR3 is 16 residues. The CDR3 region is CASSYSDRDSTDTQYF. In nucleotides, the CDR3 is TGTGCCAGCAGTTACTCCGACAGGGATAGCACAGATACGCAGTATTTT.

This clonotype was seen only a few times. The gene calls are TRBV28 and TRBJ1-5; D possibly corresponds to TRBD1 (6 bases). With 2 bases removed from V and 0 bases from J, the gap between germline ends came to 17 bases. Germline V gene lookup returns CDR1 MDHEN and CDR2 SYDVKM. There are 18 residues in the CDR3. The chain's CDR3 is CASSLGYRASPSNQPQHF. In DNA form, the CDR3 reads TGTGCCAGCAGTTTAGGATACAGGGCCTCCCCTAGCAATCAGCCCCAGCATTTT.

This clonotype came up a few times. J is TRBJ2-1 and V is TRBV10-3; 7 positions match TRBD1. This CDR3 spans 14 amino acids. The germline gives CDR1 ENHRY, CDR2 SYGVKD. Trimming took 7 bases from V and 8 from J; bases not matched to a gene: 11. The CDR3 loop reads CAITPTGVSDEQFF. In nucleotides, the CDR3 is TGTGCCATCACACCAACAGGGGTTAGCGATGAGCAGTTCTTC.

In its sample, this clonotype was seen many times. The chain combines TRBV19 with TRBJ1-5; D is uncertain. The CDR3 extends over 14 amino acids. Trimming left V 10 bases short and J 2 bases short, with 15 bases between. Per germline, CDR1 LNHDA and CDR2 SQIVND (reference sequence). The CDR3, as DNA: TGTGCCACTCAATACGGAGGTCGCAATCAGCCCCAGCATTTT. It is translated as CATQYGGRNQPQHF.

This clonotype has only a few counts. Here the CDR3 DNA reads TGTGCCAGCAGTTTGCCCCGGACCGTGGGGATCACAGATACGCAGTATTTT. Amino acids: CASSLPRTVGITDTQYF. The chain carries TRBV28 and TRBJ2-3; no clear D. The V and J ends lost 3 bases and 2 bases respectively, with 18 bases between them. Looked up from germline, CDR1 is MDHEN and CDR2 is SYDVKM. The CDR3 has 17 residues. Full variable domain (missing parts from reference TRBV28 and TRBJ2-3): DVKVTQSSRYLVKRTGEKVFLECVQDMDHENMFWYRQDPGLGLRLIYFSYDVKMKEKGDIPEGYSVSREKKERFSLILESASTNQTSMYLCASSLPRTVGITDTQYFGPGTRLTVL.

This clonotype was recorded a few times. This rearrangement joins TRBV28 to TRBJ1-1; possibly TRBD1 for D (6 bases). The CDR3 has 15 amino acids. Germline CDR1 MDHEN, CDR2 SYDVKM. Between the trimmed V and J ends, which lost 3 bases and 0 bases, there was a span of 11 bases. The CDR3 is CASSFGQFMNTEAFF. CDR3 nucleotide sequence: TGTGCCAGCAGTTTTGGACAGTTCATGAACACTGAAGCTTTCTTT.

This clonotype was counted many times. This chain links TRBV5-4 with TRBJ1-4, with D possibly matching TRBD1 (5 bases). V lost 0 bases, J lost 7 bases, and 13 bases lay in between. CDR3 length equals 15 residues. CDR1 is SGHNT and CDR2 is YYREEE in the germline V gene (reference sequence). As DNA, the CDR3 is TGTGCCAGCAGCTTGGAAGGAGGGGAGAGTGAAAAACTGTTTTTT. It codes for CASSLEGGESEKLFF.

CDR3 in amino acids: CASSPTWIRDRVSNEQYF. DNA of the CDR3: TGTGCCAGCAGCCCCACCTGGATCCGGGACAGGGTGAGCAACGAGCAGTACTTC. The chain employs TRBV11-2 and TRBJ2-7; 9 nucleotides line up with TRBD1. CDR1 and CDR2 from the germline V gene are SGHAT and FQNNGV. Losses at the gene ends were 5 bases for V and 5 bases for J; bases not matched to a gene: 19. The CDR3 has 18 amino acids.

The chain has TRBV28 and TRBJ2-1; 10 bases are a match to TRBD2. This CDR3 has 14 amino acids. The germline V gene has CDR1 MDHEN and CDR2 SYDVKM. J gave up 4 bases and V 7 bases, and 4 bases lay outside the gene matches. This CDR3 is CASIIAGGYNEQFF. In nucleotides, the CDR3 is TGTGCCAGCATCATAGCGGGGGGATACAATGAGCAGTTCTTC.

The table lists this clonotype with many counts. The J gene is TRBJ1-2, the V gene TRBV7-2; 9 positions agree with TRBD1. The CDR3 extends over 17 amino acids. V trimming: 0 bases; J trimming: 4 bases; junction bases outside the gene matches: 9. The germline V gene has CDR1 SGHTA and CDR2 FQGNSA. In DNA, the CDR3 is TGTGCCAGCAGCTTAGCTCTTTCGACAGGGGGTTCCTATGGCTACACCTTC. Translating it yields CASSLALSTGGSYGYTF.

This clonotype was seen more than once but under ten times. The rearrangement links TRBV19 to TRBJ1-1, with 8 nucleotides matching TRBD1. The junction had 10 bases not matched to a gene; V was cut back by 6 bases and J by 4 bases. The CDR3 spans 15 residues. The germline CDR1 and CDR2 sequences are LNHDA and SQIVND (reference sequence). The CDR3 here is CASRGQGTRGTEAFF. The CDR3 coding sequence is TGTGCCAGTAGAGGACAGGGCACCAGGGGCACTGAAGCTTTCTTT.

This clonotype came up many times. The rearrangement joins TRBV24-1 to TRBJ1-1; D gene unclear. The CDR3 length is 18 residues. V lost 1 base to trimming and J lost 5 bases, with 22 bases between them. Germline-derived CDR1 and CDR2 are KGHDR and SFDVKD. The CDR3 region has the DNA TGTGCCACCAGTGATTTCAGTGCTAGGCACTCCGAGGTTACTGAAGCTTTCTTT. This codes for CATSDFSARHSEVTEAFF.

The rearrangement uses TRBV27 and TRBJ2-4, with D maybe TRBD1 (5 bases). The CDR3 extends over 16 amino acids. Germline V gives CDR1 MNHEY, CDR2 SMNVEV (reference sequence). V was cut by 5 bases and J by 1 base, with 15 bases left in between. CDR3 loop: CASSPTAGHAKNIQYF. CDR3 bases: TGTGCCAGCAGTCCTACCGCAGGGCATGCCAAAAACATTCAGTACTTC.

This clonotype was seen ten or more times. V gene TRBV11-2 combines with J gene TRBJ1-2, with 12 bases aligning to TRBD1. Trimming took 5 bases from V and 7 from J; bases not matched to a gene: 5. The CDR3 is made up of 14 amino acids. Germline CDR1 reads SGHAT; CDR2 reads FQNNGV. Written as DNA, the CDR3 is TGTGCCAGCAGCGCGGGACAGGGGGCCCTTGGCTACACCTTC. It codes for CASSAGQGALGYTF.

This clonotype has just a few counts. The V gene is TRBV15, the J gene TRBJ2-3; 8 positions match TRBD2. Unmatched junction bases numbered 5, after V lost 8 bases and J lost 1 base. The V gene's germline CDR1 is LNHNV and CDR2 YYDKDF (reference sequence). The CDR3 has 14 amino acids. Here the CDR3 DNA reads TGTGCCACCTGGGCGGGGGGCGGCACAGATACGCAGTATTTT. Translating it yields CATWAGGGTDTQYF.

This clonotype was counted ten times or more. DNA for the CDR3: TGCGCCAGCAGCCAACGAGGTGAACTAGCCAAAAACATTCAGTACTTC. Translating it yields CASSQRGELAKNIQYF. This chain joins TRBV4-1 and TRBJ2-4; D gene uncertain. Germline CDR1 MGHRA, CDR2 YSYEKL. The V and J ends lost 2 bases and 0 bases respectively, with 11 bases between them. CDR3 length: 16 amino acids.

The chain joins TRBV28 to TRBJ2-5, with D perhaps matching TRBD2 (6 bases). CDR3 size: 13 residues. From germline, CDR1 is MDHEN and CDR2 SYDVKM. V was cut by 8 bases and J by 1 base, with 11 bases left in between. The DNA for the CDR3 is TGTGCCAGCCGAGGCGGGATCCAAGAGACCCAGTACTTC. This encodes CASRGGIQETQYF.

The table lists this clonotype with a few counts. The chain recombines TRBV20-1 with TRBJ1-2; 10 nucleotides agree with TRBD1. Looked up from germline, CDR1 is DFQATT and CDR2 is SNEGSKA (reference sequence). Germline trimming cut 3 bases from V and 4 bases from J; bases unmatched to any gene: 14. The CDR3 runs to 17 residues. As DNA, the CDR3 is TGCAGTGCTAGGTCCGAGAGGGACAGGGGCCTAGGCTATGGCTACACCTTC. Its translation is CSARSERDRGLGYGYTF.

The rearrangement uses TRBV12-3 or TRBV12-4 and TRBJ2-5, with 7 bases identical to TRBD1. V was clipped by 5 bases and J by 2 bases; unmatched bases: 17. The CDR3 runs 18 residues. CDR3 protein: CASSPIIVGDSKQETQYF. Here the CDR3 DNA reads TGTGCCAGCAGTCCAATCATTGTTGGGGACAGTAAGCAAGAGACCCAGTACTTC.

As for this clonotype: At one end the junction does not follow the germline gene, possibly because of a read error. The chain carries TRBV27 and TRBJ2-2; D unresolved. This CDR3 comprises 14 residues. CDR1 is MNHEY and CDR2 is SMNVEV in the germline V gene (reference sequence). CDR3: CASSLSSLPGELFF. The CDR3 region has the DNA TGTGCCAGCAGTCTATCCTCCCTCCCCGGGGAGCTGTTTTTT.

The V gene is TRBV2, the J gene TRBJ1-5; D remains ambiguous. Trimming stripped 6 bases from V and 3 bases from J, with 18 bases between. The CDR3 runs 16 residues. Germline V gene sequence: CDR1 SNHLY, CDR2 FYNNEI. In DNA, the CDR3 is TGTGCCAGCAGCCCAGAGAAGGCGGCCGTCAATCAGCCCCAGCATTTT. Amino acids: CASSPEKAAVNQPQHF.

This clonotype appeared a few times. The chain is built from TRBV27 and TRBJ1-1; a possible D gene is TRBD1 (5 bases). CDR1 and CDR2 (germline): MNHEY, SMNVEV (reference sequence). The CDR3 is 14 residues long. V dropped 6 bases and J dropped 4 bases, with 15 bases sitting between them. The CDR3 sequence is CASREDNPSTEAFF. CDR3 sequence (DNA): TGTGCCAGCAGAGAGGACAACCCGAGCACTGAAGCTTTCTTT.

This rearrangement joins TRBV14 to TRBJ1-1, with unresolved D. The CDR3 covers 13 residues. With 4 bases removed from V and 1 base from J, the gap between germline ends came to 7 bases. The germline CDR1 and CDR2 sequences are SGHDN and FVKESK. CDR3 residues: CASSRGQNTEAFF. The CDR3 region has the DNA TGTGCCAGCAGCCGAGGGCAGAACACTGAAGCTTTCTTT.